This T cell receptor (beta chain) was identified during a study of T cell responses to AZD1222 COVID-19 vaccine (dated by TCRdb to the early 2020s). Study-wide context: Because spike-specific TCR depth and breadth did not differ between the two schedules, AZD1222 recipients who got a second dose at roughly 4 weeks were pooled with those who got a second dose at roughly 12 weeks. TCR sequencing covered 233 trial participants: 200 to 220 given two doses of AZD1222 and about 26 given two doses of MenACWY control vaccine. Trial participants were enrolled by age into 18-55, 56-69 and 70-plus year subgroups, with roughly 160, 29 and 62 TCR-sequenced participants respectively.

Sample time point, as interpreted from the label and publication: baseline before first vaccination. Vaccinee samples came from UK trials COV001 and COV002, including a single-blind randomized controlled phase 2/3 trial of AZD1222 (ChAdOx1 nCoV-19) in healthy adults. For TCRbeta chain sequencing, PBMC samples were collected from trial participants at day 0 and at day 28 after the second dose. Turning to this clone: The specificity of this receptor is unknown. Relative to the germline gene, one junction end is altered; a read error may explain this.

On the study overall, not on this receptor specifically: Because no samples from the day 14 peak response were available, repertoires could be characterized only after the peak T cell response. Only a handful of AZD1222 recipients were SARS-CoV-2 seropositive at baseline, limiting conclusions about previously exposed vaccinees. Nearly half of unique spike-specific TCRs reportedly recognized epitopes outside regions mutated in the B.1.351 and B.1.1.7 variants. Vaccine-associated CD4 TCRs spanned the whole spike protein, with dominant responses in regions 160-218 and 743-854. A significant rise in spike-specific TCR breadth and depth was observed after two AZD1222 doses relative to day 0 and relative to MenACWY recipients. Participants were mostly white British, with more females than males. The authors suggested clonal diversity may have been underestimated. The 56-69-year group was small, and its depth increase did not reach significance, likely because of low power.

The CDR3 regions of human TCRbeta chains were subjected to immunosequencing. Under the source paper's analysis protocol: Repertoire TCRs were matched against a reference library of SARS-CoV-2-specific TCRs generated with the MIRA antigen-specificity platform. Breadth was defined as the fraction of unique TCRs that were SARS-CoV-2-associated. Depth was defined as the fraction of total T cells that were SARS-CoV-2-associated. Using the MIRA data, each spike-specific TCR was assigned both to the spike region to which the TCR was reactive and to a CD4 or CD8 class. Log10-transformed breadth and depth values were compared by one-way ANOVA with Sidak's multiple comparisons tests. TCRdb re-hosts the immuneACCESS table, in-frame sequences only. Its copies lack some clones; in the studies checked, an unresolved V gene accounts for under half of them, and the cause for the rest is not known. That table is the source of V, J and clone size, and D and trimming were worked out from the DNA. A total of about 160,000 clones appear in this sample, 90% to 95% of them only once. 1.9% of the sample rests with the top ten.

Measured from the cysteine to the phenylalanine, the CDR3 is 14 residues long. The sequence is cut down to CDR3 DNA, 42 bases in frame from base 1. CDR1 and CDR2, per the germline V gene, are SGHTA and FQGNSA. This receptor chain uses TRBV7-2 and TRBJ1-1; no D gene can be assigned with confidence. Material: peripheral blood, obtained on day 0 of AZD1222 vaccination. The source is an adult in good health. In nucleotide form, the sequence is TGTGCCAGCAGCTTAGCCCTCGGCGGGTCTGAGGCTTTCTTT. It encodes CASSLALGGSEAFF.